Below are 5 T cell receptor beta chains sequenced from a single sample in a study of cytomegalovirus exposure and HLA in healthy donors. PCR used 60 Vbeta primers and 13 Jbeta primers. Profiling relied on immunoSEQ multiplex PCR, and the TCRdb table lists in-frame clones only, not all of them. The table shows 85,000 to 100,000 clones, with roughly 80% occurring only once. Sequenced: PBMCs. The receptor set was obtained from a man in his fifties or sixties in good health and CMV-seropositive.

The CDR3 reads CASSPRVLPNEKLFF. The CDR3, as DNA: TGTGCCAGCAGCCCCAGGGTATTACCTAATGAAAAACTGTTTTTT. This rearrangement joins TRBV4-2 to TRBJ1-4; the D gene is possibly TRBD1 (5 bases). The CDR3 has 15 residues. Germline values: CDR1 LGHNA, CDR2 YNFKEQ. V shed 4 bases and J shed 3 bases, with 12 bases lying between them.

The chain employs TRBV30 and TRBJ2-1; the D gene is possibly TRBD1 (6 bases). This CDR3 comprises 15 residues. The V end was cut by 1 base, the J end by 4 bases, with 14 bases between. Per germline, CDR1 GTSNPN and CDR2 SVGIG (reference sequence). In DNA, the CDR3 is TGTGCCTGGAGTGCCCTAACAGGGAGTTACAATGAGCAGTTCTTC. It translates to CAWSALTGSYNEQFF.

This chain connects TRBV6-1 to TRBJ2-7; 7 nucleotides align to TRBD2. This CDR3 contains 13 residues. Germline lookup yields CDR1 MNHNS and CDR2 SASEGT. V lost 5 bases, J lost 3 bases, and 4 bases stayed unmatched. CDR3 nucleotides: TGTGCCAGCAGTCGGGGCGGGGGCTACGAGCAGTACTTC. Translated, it gives CASSRGGGYEQYF.

V gene TRBV19 combines with J gene TRBJ1-2; 7 nucleotides line up with TRBD1. J gave up 7 bases and V 6 bases, and 5 bases lay outside the gene matches. CDR1 is LNHDA, CDR2 SQIVND, per germline (reference sequence). The CDR3 runs 12 residues. The CDR3 DNA sequence: TGTGCCAGTAGAGAGGGGGCTGGTGGCTACACCTTC. It encodes CASREGAGGYTF.

The chain employs TRBV25-1 and TRBJ2-2; TRBD1 is a possible D gene (6 bases). The V gene's germline CDR1 is MGHDK and CDR2 SYGVNS. The ends were cut back, 7 bases at V and 6 bases at J, with 15 bases in the middle. The CDR3 contains 14 residues. CDR3 region: CASNQGSIPGELFF. In DNA form, the CDR3 reads TGTGCCAGCAATCAGGGGTCTATCCCCGGGGAGCTGTTTTTT.